This T cell receptor beta chain was sequenced during a study of T cell repertoires in ileal Crohn's disease. Overall study context: Postoperative therapy was given to about half: 11 thiopurines, roughly 20 anti-TNF agents. The study's findings and limits: Compared with CD4 T cells, sorted CD8 cells carried more expanded clones. All patients with clonality above 26.8% had endoscopic recurrence.

Of note for this clone: Its specificity is not known.

CDR3 length: 17 amino acids. Sequencing used immunoSEQ multiplex PCR; TCRdb keeps in-frame clones, though not all of them. The table records 2,000 to 2,500 clones, more than 75% of them present only once. Sequencing was done on a sample of ileal tissue. The chain links TRBV21-1 to TRBJ1-1. TRBV21-1 is assigned pseudogene status. The TCR sequence derives from an adult with Crohn's disease. CDR3 bases: TGTGCCAGCAGGAATATATTAGCTACACAATTTCGCACTGAAGCTTTCTTT. Its protein is CASRNILATQFRTEAFF.